This T cell receptor (beta chain) is from a study of immune heterogeneity within non-small cell lung tumors. Points from the study as a whole: The study found identical dominant CDR3 beta clonotypes recurring across tumor sites within a patient, alongside site-unique high-frequency clones.

TCR beta CDR3 was amplified by multiplex PCR using 32 V and 13 J primers. TCRdb fed the multiplex PCR reads into MiXCR, producing one record per CDR3 protein. The sample lists 2,500 to 3,000 distinct CDR3 sequences; just over 25% were seen once. Bulk tumor genomic DNA served as template, at approximately 580 ng per sample. While surgery was under way, several biopsies spaced far apart were taken per primary tumor. Each patient presented with untreated, newly diagnosed non-small cell lung cancer and received curative surgery. In this sample, this clonotype turned up a few times. Its antigen remains unknown. Per the germline V gene, CDR1 is LGHDT and CDR2 is YNNKEL (reference sequence). The V end lost 10 bases, the J end lost 7 bases, and 17 bases lay between the germline ends. This CDR3 is built from 13 residues.

This receptor was identified in a female donor with non-small cell lung cancer. Specimen: lung tumor tissue. The V and J genes are TRBV3-1 and TRBJ2-1; tentative D call: TRBD2 (5 bases). The CDR3 is CATHDGESNEQFF. In DNA form, the CDR3 reads TGTGCCACCCATGACGGGGAATCAAATGAGCAGTTCTTC.